This T cell receptor (beta chain) is drawn from a study of cytomegalovirus exposure and HLA in healthy donors. In the study overall: The roughly 100 million unique TCR beta sequences, from about 179 million T cells, were found by an earlier analysis.

Trimming at V came to 4 bases and at J to 2 bases, leaving 4 bases not matched to a gene. The CDR3 runs 14 residues. CDR1 is SGHRS, CDR2 YFSETQ, per germline. In the case of this clone: Its antigen is still unknown. This specimen includes other DNA sequences encoding the same CDR3.

The primer mix had 60 Vbeta and 13 Jbeta primers. The data were produced by immunoSEQ multiplex PCR, yet TCRdb's version contains in-frame clones alone and is incomplete. Of roughly 100,000 clones listed, more than 70% were seen once; the top ten hold 8.5% to 10%. Broader study findings: Listed as cytomegalovirus-associated were around 160 TCR beta chains. For most TCR sequences rarity was the rule, although some public TCRs occurred in many donors. In a later analysis, a missense DCLRE1C variant was linked to TCR beta V- and J-gene trimming.

The TCR was taken from a male donor in good health and CMV-seropositive. Sequencing was done on a sample of PBMCs. The chain couples TRBV5-1 to TRBJ2-3, with TRBD1 matching over 7 bases. CDR3 nucleotides: TGCGCCAGCAGCCTGGGACAGTCCACAGATACGCAGTATTTT. Residues: CASSLGQSTDTQYF.